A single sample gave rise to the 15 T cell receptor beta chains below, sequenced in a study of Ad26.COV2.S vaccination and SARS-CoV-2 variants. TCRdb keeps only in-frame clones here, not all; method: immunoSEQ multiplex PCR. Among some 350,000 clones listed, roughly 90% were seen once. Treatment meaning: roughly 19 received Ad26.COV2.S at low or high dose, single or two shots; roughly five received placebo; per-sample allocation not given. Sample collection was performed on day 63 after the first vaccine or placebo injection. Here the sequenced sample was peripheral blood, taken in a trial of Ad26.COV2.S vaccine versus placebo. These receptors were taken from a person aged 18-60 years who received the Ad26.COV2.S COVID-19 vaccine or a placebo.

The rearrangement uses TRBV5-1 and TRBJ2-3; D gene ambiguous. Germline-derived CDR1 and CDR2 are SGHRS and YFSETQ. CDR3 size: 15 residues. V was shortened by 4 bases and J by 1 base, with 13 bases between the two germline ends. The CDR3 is CASSLRGVGTDTQYF. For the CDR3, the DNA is TGCGCCAGCAGCCTGCGTGGGGTTGGCACAGATACGCAGTATTTT.

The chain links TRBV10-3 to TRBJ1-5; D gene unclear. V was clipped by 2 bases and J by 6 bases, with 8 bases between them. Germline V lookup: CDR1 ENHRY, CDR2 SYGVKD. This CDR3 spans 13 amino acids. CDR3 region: CAISEDAGQPQHF. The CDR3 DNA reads TGTGCCATCAGTGAGGACGCGGGTCAGCCCCAGCATTTT.

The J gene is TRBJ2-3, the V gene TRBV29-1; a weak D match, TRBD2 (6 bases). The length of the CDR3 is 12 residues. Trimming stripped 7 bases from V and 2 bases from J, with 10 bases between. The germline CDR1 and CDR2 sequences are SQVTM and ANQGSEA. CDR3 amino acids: CSAGGYTDTQYF. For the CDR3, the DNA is TGCAGCGCCGGGGGATACACAGATACGCAGTATTTT.

The CDR3 sequence: CASSGSGRDEDTQYF. The CDR3 nucleotides read TGTGCCAGTAGCGGGAGTGGACGGGATGAAGATACGCAGTATTTT. The V call is TRBV27, the J call TRBJ2-3; 9 bases match TRBD2. Per germline, CDR1 MNHEY and CDR2 SMNVEV (reference sequence). After removal of 9 bases from V and 5 bases from J, the junction contained 12 bases not matched to a gene. The CDR3 loop spans 15 amino acids.

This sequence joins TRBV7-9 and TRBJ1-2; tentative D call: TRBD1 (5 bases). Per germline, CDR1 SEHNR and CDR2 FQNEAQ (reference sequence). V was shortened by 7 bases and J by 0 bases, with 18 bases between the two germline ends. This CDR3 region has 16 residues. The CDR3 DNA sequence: TGTGCCAGCACACCATGGTTAGGGGCCGCTAACTATGGCTACACCTTC. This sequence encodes CASTPWLGAANYGYTF.

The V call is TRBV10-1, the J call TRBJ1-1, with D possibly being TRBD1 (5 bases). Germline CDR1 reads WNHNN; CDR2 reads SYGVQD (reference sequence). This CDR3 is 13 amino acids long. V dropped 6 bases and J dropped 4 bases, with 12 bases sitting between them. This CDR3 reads CASRGPPGTEAFF. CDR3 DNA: TGCGCCAGCAGGGGGCCCCCAGGCACTGAAGCTTTCTTT.

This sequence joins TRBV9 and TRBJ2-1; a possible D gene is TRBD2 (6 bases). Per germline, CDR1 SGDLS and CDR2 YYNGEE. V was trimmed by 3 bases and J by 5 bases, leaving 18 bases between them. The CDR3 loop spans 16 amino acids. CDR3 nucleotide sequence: TGTGCCAGCAGCGCCAGCGCGGGACTTATTGACAATGAGCAGTTCTTC. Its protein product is CASSASAGLIDNEQFF.

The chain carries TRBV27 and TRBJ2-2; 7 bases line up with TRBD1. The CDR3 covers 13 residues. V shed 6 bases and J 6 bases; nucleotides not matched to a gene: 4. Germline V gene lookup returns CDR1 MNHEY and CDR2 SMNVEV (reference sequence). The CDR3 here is CASRRQGAGELFF. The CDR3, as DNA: TGTGCCAGCAGACGACAGGGCGCCGGGGAGCTGTTTTTT.

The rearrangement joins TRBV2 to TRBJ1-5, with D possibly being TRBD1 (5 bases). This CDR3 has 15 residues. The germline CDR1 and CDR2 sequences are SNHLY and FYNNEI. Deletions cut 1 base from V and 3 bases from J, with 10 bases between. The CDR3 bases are TGTGCCAGCAGTGAAGGGGGGGAGGTCAATCAGCCCCAGCATTTT. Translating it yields CASSEGGEVNQPQHF. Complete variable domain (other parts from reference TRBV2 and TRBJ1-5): EPEVTQTPSHQVTQMGQEVILRCVPISNHLYFYWYRQILGQKVEFLVSFYNNEISEKSEIFDDQFSVERPDGSNFTLKIRSTKLEDSAMYFCASSEGGEVNQPQHFGDGTRLSIL.

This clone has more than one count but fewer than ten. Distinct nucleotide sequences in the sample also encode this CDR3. CDR3 protein: CASSSAGGYNEQFF. Here the CDR3 DNA reads TGCGCCAGCAGCTCCGCAGGGGGCTACAATGAGCAGTTCTTC. The rearrangement joins TRBV5-1 to TRBJ2-1; TRBD1 agrees at 7 bases. After removal of 3 bases from V and 3 bases from J, the junction contained 3 bases not matched to a gene. Looked up from germline, CDR1 is SGHRS and CDR2 is YFSETQ. This CDR3 spans 14 amino acids.

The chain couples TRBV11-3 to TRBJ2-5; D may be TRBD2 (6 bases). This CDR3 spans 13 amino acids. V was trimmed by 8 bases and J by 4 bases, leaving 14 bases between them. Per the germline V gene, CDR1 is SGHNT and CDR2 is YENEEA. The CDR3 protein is CASGGRRVETQYF. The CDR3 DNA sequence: TGTGCCAGCGGGGGGAGAAGGGTAGAGACCCAGTACTTC.

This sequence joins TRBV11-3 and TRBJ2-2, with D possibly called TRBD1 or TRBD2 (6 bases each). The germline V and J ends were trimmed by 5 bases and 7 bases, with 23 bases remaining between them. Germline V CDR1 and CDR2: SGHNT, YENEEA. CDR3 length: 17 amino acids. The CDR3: CASSDNLGGVFGGELFF. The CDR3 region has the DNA TGTGCCAGCAGCGACAATCTGGGGGGCGTCTTTGGCGGGGAGCTGTTTTTT.

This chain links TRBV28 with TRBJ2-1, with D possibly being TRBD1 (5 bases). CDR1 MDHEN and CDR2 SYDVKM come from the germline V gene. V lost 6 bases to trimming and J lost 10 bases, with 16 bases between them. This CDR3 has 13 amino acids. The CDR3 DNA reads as TGTGCCAGCAGGCCTACAGGCCAGGCCGAGCAGTTCTTC. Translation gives CASRPTGQAEQFF. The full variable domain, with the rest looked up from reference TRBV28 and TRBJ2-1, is DVKVTQSSRYLVKRTGEKVFLECVQDMDHENMFWYRQDPGLGLRLIYFSYDVKMKEKGDIPEGYSVSREKKERFSLILESASTNQTSMYLCASRPTGQAEQFFGPGTRLTVL.

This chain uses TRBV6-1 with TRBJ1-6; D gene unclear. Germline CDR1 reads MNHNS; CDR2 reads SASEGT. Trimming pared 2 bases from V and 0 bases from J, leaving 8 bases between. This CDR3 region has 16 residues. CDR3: CASSEWVGSYNSPLHF. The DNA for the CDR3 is TGTGCCAGCAGTGAATGGGTCGGCTCCTATAATTCACCCCTCCACTTT.

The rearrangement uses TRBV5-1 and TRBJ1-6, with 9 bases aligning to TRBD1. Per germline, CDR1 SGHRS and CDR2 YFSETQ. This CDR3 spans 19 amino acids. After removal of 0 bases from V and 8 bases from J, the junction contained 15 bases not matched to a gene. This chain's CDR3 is CASSLATNPDRGPYSPLHF. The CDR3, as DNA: TGCGCCAGCAGCTTGGCCACGAACCCGGACAGGGGCCCCTATTCACCCCTCCACTTT.